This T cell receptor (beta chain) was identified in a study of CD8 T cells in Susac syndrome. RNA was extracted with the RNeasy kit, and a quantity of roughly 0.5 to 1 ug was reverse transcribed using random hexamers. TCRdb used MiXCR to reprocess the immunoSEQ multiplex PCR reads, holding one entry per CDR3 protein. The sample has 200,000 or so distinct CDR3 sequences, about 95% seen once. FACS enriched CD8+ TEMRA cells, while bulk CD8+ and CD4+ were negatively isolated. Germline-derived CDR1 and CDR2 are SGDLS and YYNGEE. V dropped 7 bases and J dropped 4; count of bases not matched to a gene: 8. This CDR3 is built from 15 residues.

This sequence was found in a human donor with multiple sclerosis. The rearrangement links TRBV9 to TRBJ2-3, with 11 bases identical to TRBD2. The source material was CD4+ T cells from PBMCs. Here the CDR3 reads CASSRSGGAPDTQYF. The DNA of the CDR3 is TGTGCCAGCTCCCGTAGCGGGGGGGCCCCAGATACGCAGTATTTT.